The 23 T cell receptor beta chains in this list originate from one sample, sequenced in a study of blood T cell repertoires in COVID-19. The data were produced by immunoSEQ multiplex PCR, yet TCRdb's version contains in-frame clones alone and is incomplete. This table holds approximately 200,000 clones, over 75% found once. Specimen: peripheral blood. The receptors stem from a human donor in a cohort sampled during active COVID-19.

This rearrangement joins TRBV7-9 to TRBJ2-5; TRBD2 agrees at 8 bases. J lost 6 bases, V lost 5 bases, and 14 bases had no gene match. The CDR3 totals 16 residues. The germline V gene has CDR1 SEHNR and CDR2 FQNEAQ (reference sequence). DNA of the CDR3: TGTGCCAGCAGCCCCCCCCTCCGGGAGGGCCGAAAGACCCAGTACTTC. This encodes CASSPPLREGRKTQYF. The variable domain in full, completed from reference TRBV7-9 and TRBJ2-5, reads DTGVSQNPRHKITKRGQNVTFRCDPISEHNRLYWYRQTLGQGPEFLTYFQNEAQLEKSRLLSDRFSAERPKGSFSTLEIQRTEQGDSAMYLCASSPPLREGRKTQYFGPGTRLLVL.

The rearrangement joins TRBV7-3 to TRBJ2-7, with D hard to call. The CDR3 runs 14 residues. Germline CDR1 and CDR2: SGHTA and FQGTGA. The V end lost 1 base, the J end lost 3 bases, and 10 bases lay between the germline ends. Written as DNA, the CDR3 is TGTGCCAGCAGCTTAAATTCCAGAAACTACGAGCAGTACTTC. The encoded protein is CASSLNSRNYEQYF.

This clone came up once. The chain employs TRBV11-2 and TRBJ2-1; a weak D match, TRBD2 (5 bases). Trimming took 1 base from V and 4 from J, leaving 8 bases between them. CDR3 size: 14 residues. In germline, CDR1 is SGHAT, CDR2 FQNNGV. The CDR3 loop reads CASSLGGHYNEQFF. The DNA for the CDR3 is TGTGCCAGCAGCTTAGGCGGGCATTACAATGAGCAGTTCTTC.

The chain employs TRBV19 and TRBJ2-2; D not certain. The CDR3 totals 13 residues. V was trimmed by 6 bases and J by 4 bases, leaving 9 bases between them. Germline CDR1 is LNHDA and CDR2 is SQIVND (reference sequence). This CDR3 reads CASRASSTGELFF. The CDR3 region has the DNA TGTGCCAGTAGGGCTAGTAGCACCGGGGAGCTGTTTTTT.

CDR3 nucleotides: TGTGCCAGCAAAAGCAGGCCCCTGAACACTGAAGCTTTCTTT. It codes for CASKSRPLNTEAFF. This chain connects TRBV6-5 to TRBJ1-1, with D uncertain. Trimming left V 7 bases short and J 0 bases short, with 12 bases between. Germline values: CDR1 MNHEY, CDR2 SVGAGI. The length of the CDR3 is 14 residues.

This sequence joins TRBV30 and TRBJ1-2; 7 bases map to TRBD1. Losses at the gene ends were 2 bases for V and 5 bases for J; bases not matched to a gene: 11. Germline CDR1 and CDR2: GTSNPN and SVGIG (reference sequence). The CDR3 consists of 15 residues. The CDR3 region is CAWSIRDRIGYGYTF. In nucleotides, the CDR3 is TGTGCCTGGAGTATCCGGGACAGAATAGGATATGGCTACACCTTC. The full variable domain, completed using reference TRBV30 and TRBJ1-2, is SQTIHQWPATLVQPVGSPLSLECTVEGTSNPNLYWYRQAAGRGLQLLFYSVGIGQISSEVPQNLSASRPQDRQFILSSKKLLLSDSGFYLCAWSIRDRIGYGYTFGSGTRLTVV.

The chain links TRBV21-1 to TRBJ2-7; the table gives TRBD1 as D, unverified against the DNA. TRBV21-1 is labeled a pseudogene. This CDR3 spans 19 amino acids. CDR3 sequence (DNA): TGTGCCAGCAGCACGGGACAGGGGGCCATCCCCACGCCCACCTACGAGCAGTACTTC. Translating gives CASSTGQGAIPTPTYEQYF.

The V and J genes are TRBV11-1 and TRBJ1-1; D possibly corresponds to TRBD1 (6 bases). V lost 4 bases, J lost 1 base, and 10 bases lay in between. The CDR3 sequence is 14 residues long. From germline, CDR1 is SGHAT and CDR2 FQDESV (reference sequence). The CDR3 loop reads CASSWPTGNTEAFF. CDR3 sequence (DNA): TGTGCCAGCAGCTGGCCGACAGGGAACACTGAAGCTTTCTTT.

Points on this clone: The sample holds other DNA sequences that translate to the same CDR3. This chain links TRBV18 with TRBJ1-5, with D unclear. The CDR3 covers 14 residues. Germline assignment: CDR1 KGHSH and CDR2 LQKENI. V was cut by 1 base and J by 4 bases, with 8 bases left in between. The CDR3 loop reads CASSPQGGNQPQHF. The CDR3 nucleotides read TGTGCCAGCTCACCACAGGGAGGAAATCAGCCCCAGCATTTT.

This clone was observed once. The chain carries TRBV9 and TRBJ2-7; TRBD2 matches at 7 bases. The CDR3 runs to 15 residues. Germline values: CDR1 SGDLS, CDR2 YYNGEE. Germline trimming cut 3 bases from V and 2 bases from J; bases unmatched to any gene: 8. CDR3 sequence: CASSAGLGTPYEQYF. The CDR3 nucleotides read TGTGCCAGCAGCGCCGGACTAGGAACTCCCTACGAGCAGTACTTC.

The V call is TRBV6-5, the J call TRBJ1-1; 7 bases match TRBD1. This CDR3 is 11 amino acids long. V gave up 7 bases and J gave up 8 bases; unmatched junction bases: 4. CDR1 and CDR2 from the germline V gene are MNHEY and SVGAGI. The chain's CDR3 is CASTSTGEAFF. In DNA, the CDR3 is TGTGCCAGCACCTCGACAGGGGAAGCTTTCTTT.

The gene calls are TRBV9 and TRBJ2-1; TRBD1 matches 7 bases. This CDR3 spans 19 amino acids. Trimming cost V 0 bases and J 2 bases; bases outside gene matches: 14. CDR1 is SGDLS and CDR2 is YYNGEE in the germline V gene. The CDR3: CASSVDGTVTSPTYNEQFF. DNA of the CDR3: TGTGCCAGCAGCGTAGATGGGACAGTAACCTCCCCGACCTACAATGAGCAGTTCTTC. The variable domain in full, completed from reference TRBV9 and TRBJ2-1, reads DSGVTQTPKHLITATGQRVTLRCSPRSGDLSVYWYQQSLDQGLQFLIQYYNGEERAKGNILERFSAQQFPDLHSELNLSSLELGDSALYFCASSVDGTVTSPTYNEQFFGPGTRLTVL.

The rearrangement links TRBV7-2 to TRBJ2-7; the match to TRBD2 covers 11 bases. Germline V gene data show CDR1 as SGHTA and CDR2 as FQGNSA. The CDR3 contains 17 residues. J lost 3 bases, V lost 8 bases, and 15 bases had no gene match. The CDR3 nucleotides are TGTGCCAGCGGAAAAAGCCGGGGGACTAGCGGAGGCTACGAGCAGTACTTC. Residues: CASGKSRGTSGGYEQYF.

This clone was detected once. V gene TRBV6-5 combines with J gene TRBJ2-7; no firm D call. V lost 8 bases and J lost 7, with 12 bases in between. Germline loops: CDR1 MNHEY, CDR2 SVGAGI. The length of the CDR3 is 11 residues. The chain's CDR3 is CASRVSREQYF. The DNA for the CDR3 is TGTGCCAGCCGAGTTTCGAGAGAGCAGTACTTC.

The J gene is TRBJ1-2, the V gene TRBV7-3, with D possibly matching TRBD1 (6 bases). Germline values: CDR1 SGHTA, CDR2 FQGTGA. Trimming removed 5 bases from V and 1 base from J, with 8 bases in between. The CDR3 is 13 amino acids. The CDR3 loop is CASSPDSNYGYTF. DNA for the CDR3: TGTGCCAGCAGCCCGGACAGTAACTATGGCTACACCTTC. Full variable domain (missing parts from reference TRBV7-3 and TRBJ1-2): GAGVSQTPSNKVTEKGKYVELRCDPISGHTALYWYRQSLGQGPEFLIYFQGTGAADDSGLPNDRFFAVRPEGSVSTLKIQRTERGDSAVYLCASSPDSNYGYTFGSGTRLTVV.

This clone was detected a few times. The chain is built from TRBV6-2 or TRBV6-3 and TRBJ1-1, with 7 bases fitting TRBD1. Trimming took 5 bases from V and 3 from J; bases not matched to a gene: 3. Germline CDR1 is MNHEY and CDR2 is SVGEGT. The CDR3 sequence is 13 residues long. For the CDR3, the DNA is TGTGCCAGCAGTCAGGGGGGTTACACTGAAGCTTTCTTT. This encodes CASSQGGYTEAFF.

The V call is TRBV3-1 (or the pseudogene TRBV3-2), the J call TRBJ2-1, with 10 bases that match TRBD2. Germline V gene data show CDR1 as LGHDT and CDR2 as YNNKEL (reference sequence). The CDR3 contains 16 residues. With 4 bases clipped from V and 4 bases from J, the junction kept 7 bases outside the gene matches. The chain's CDR3 is CASSPGLADVYNEQFF. CDR3 DNA: TGTGCCAGCAGCCCCGGACTAGCGGATGTTTACAATGAGCAGTTCTTC.

CDR3 in DNA: TGTGCCATCCGGACAGACTCCTATAATTCACCCCTCCACTTT. Translation gives CAIRTDSYNSPLHF. This chain joins TRBV10-3 and TRBJ1-6, with D possibly TRBD1 on 6 matching bases. Trimming cost V 8 bases and J 0 bases, with 8 bases left between them. Looked up from germline, CDR1 is ENHRY and CDR2 is SYGVKD. This CDR3 spans 14 amino acids.

As to this clone: Other DNA sequences of this sample code for an identical CDR3. This chain connects TRBV28 to TRBJ1-4; tentatively, D is TRBD1 (6 bases). There are 13 residues in the CDR3. Germline CDR1 is MDHEN and CDR2 is SYDVKM. The V gene lost 8 bases and the J gene lost 2 bases, with 9 bases spanning the gap. In DNA form, the CDR3 reads TGTGCCAGCTTAGACAGGACTAATGAAAAACTGTTTTTT. Its protein is CASLDRTNEKLFF.

V gene TRBV5-4 combines with J gene TRBJ2-7; maybe TRBD2 (7 bases). The V end was cut by 1 base, the J end by 6 bases, with 14 bases between. The germline V gene encodes CDR1 SGHNT and CDR2 YYREEE (reference sequence). The CDR3 has 14 residues. The CDR3 loop is CASSLWGGGGEQYF. Here the CDR3 DNA reads TGTGCCAGCAGCTTGTGGGGGGGAGGGGGCGAGCAGTACTTC.

The chain combines TRBV2 with TRBJ1-2, with 8 bases matching TRBD1. V dropped 2 bases and J dropped 7; count of bases not matched to a gene: 3. CDR1 is SNHLY, CDR2 FYNNEI, per germline. The length of the CDR3 is 13 residues. The CDR3 nucleotides are TGTGCCAGCAGTGAACAGGGGGCTGGTGGCTACACCTTC. This gives the protein CASSEQGAGGYTF.

The rearrangement uses TRBV19 and TRBJ2-1; tentatively, D is TRBD2 (5 bases). In germline, CDR1 is LNHDA, CDR2 SQIVND (reference sequence). The CDR3 length is 14 residues. V lost 3 bases and J 4 bases, leaving 10 bases between the germline ends. The CDR3 DNA sequence: TGTGCCAGTAGTATCTTGACTACGTACAATGAGCAGTTCTTC. Translated, it gives CASSILTTYNEQFF.

The gene calls are TRBV20-1 and TRBJ2-1; 7 positions match TRBD2. The germline gives CDR1 DFQATT, CDR2 SNEGSKA (reference sequence). V lost 3 bases and J lost 4; bases outside the gene matches: 12. The CDR3 extends over 16 amino acids. The CDR3 here is CSASQGWRGFYNEQFF. For the CDR3, the DNA is TGCAGTGCTAGTCAAGGTTGGCGGGGGTTTTACAATGAGCAGTTCTTC.